One and the same sample provided the 29 T cell receptor beta chains below, sequenced in a study of neurological immune-mediated disorders. TCRdb ran MiXCR on the 5' RACE reads and lists one entry per CDR3 protein. The repertoire holds approximately 45,000 distinct CDR3 sequences, with roughly 13% as singletons. Time point of the sample: longitudinal time-point 3. Input material: PBMCs. Source of these receptors: a man younger than 40 in good health.

The chain joins TRBV5-1 to TRBJ2-1, with 10 nucleotides matching TRBD2. CDR1 is SGHRS, CDR2 YFSETQ, per germline. V was pared by 4 bases and J by 7 bases, with 5 bases of the junction left unmatched. CDR3 length: 14 residues. CDR3 sequence: CASSVTSGANEQFF. The CDR3 region has the DNA TGCGCCAGCAGCGTTACTAGCGGGGCTAATGAGCAGTTCTTC.

This clonotype was seen many times. The V and J genes are TRBV5-1 and TRBJ1-2; D is uncertain. CDR3 size: 13 residues. Germline V gene sequence: CDR1 SGHRS, CDR2 YFSETQ. V was clipped by 2 bases and J by 4 bases, with 9 bases between them. The CDR3 DNA reads as TGCGCCAGCAGCTTAGACACCCTCTATGGCTACACCTTC. Translating gives CASSLDTLYGYTF.

CDR3 bases: TGTGCCAGCAGTGCTGGACAGGGGCACAATGAGCAGTTCTTC. This encodes CASSAGQGHNEQFF. V is TRBV6-4 and J is TRBJ2-1, with 9 bases matching TRBD1. Looked up from germline, CDR1 is MRHNA and CDR2 is SNTAGT. J was trimmed by 5 bases and V by 4 bases; bases with no gene match: 3. The CDR3 runs 14 residues.

Comment on this clonotype: A read error may account for a junction end that differs from germline. The chain is built from TRBV12-3 or TRBV12-4 and TRBJ2-2, with D possibly TRBD1 on 6 matching bases. There are 15 residues in the CDR3. DNA of the CDR3: TGTGCAAGCATTTTATTTGGACAGTGGACCGGGGAGCTGTTTTTT. Protein sequence: CASILFGQWTGELFF.

This clonotype was seen only once. This may come from a read error, since a much larger clone is one base off. Because it lacks the conserved phenylalanine or tryptophan at the end, this CDR3 is likely a read error. The V gene is TRBV3-1, the J gene TRBJ2-7; D gene ambiguous. V lost 4 bases and J 1 base, leaving 11 bases between the germline ends. Germline V lookup: CDR1 LGHDT, CDR2 YNNKEL (reference sequence). CDR3 length equals 14 residues. The CDR3 loop reads CASSRTERSYEQYS. The CDR3 DNA reads TGTGCCAGCAGCCGAACAGAGAGATCCTACGAGCAGTACTCC.

In this sample, this clonotype turned up many times. This chain connects TRBV20-1 to TRBJ2-5, with D possibly called TRBD1 or TRBD2 (6 bases each). Trimming cost V 6 bases and J 5 bases, with 19 bases left between them. CDR1 and CDR2 from the germline V gene are DFQATT and SNEGSKA (reference sequence). This CDR3 has 14 amino acids. The CDR3 reads CSATTGASYETQYF. In DNA form, the CDR3 reads TGCAGTGCGACCACGGGGGCCAGTTACGAGACCCAGTACTTC.

This clonotype occurred many times. V and J are TRBV12-3 or TRBV12-4 and TRBJ2-1; D perhaps matches TRBD1 (6 bases). The CDR3 runs to 12 residues. Trimming pared 4 bases from V and 9 bases from J, leaving 10 bases between. DNA for the CDR3: TGTGCCAGCAGTTCCAGGGGCCGTGAGCAGTTCTTC. The encoded protein is CASSSRGREQFF.

V is TRBV6-4 and J is TRBJ2-1; 9 bases fit TRBD2. This CDR3 is built from 16 residues. Germline CDR1 and CDR2: MRHNA and SNTAGT. Trimming cost V 2 bases and J 0 bases; bases outside gene matches: 2. In nucleotides, the CDR3 is TGTGCCAGCAGTGACCTTAGCGGGAGCTCCTACAATGAGCAGTTCTTC. Protein sequence: CASSDLSGSSYNEQFF.

This chain joins TRBV27 and TRBJ2-3; the match to TRBD1 covers 7 bases. V shed 6 bases, J shed 2 bases, and the junction held 17 bases outside the gene matches. Per the germline V gene, CDR1 is MNHEY and CDR2 is SMNVEV (reference sequence). The CDR3 consists of 18 residues. This CDR3 reads CASSQGQLEVGNTDTQYF. In DNA, the CDR3 is TGTGCCAGCAGCCAGGGACAGCTGGAGGTCGGAAACACAGATACGCAGTATTTT.

Many counts were recorded for this clonotype. In DNA, the CDR3 is TGTGCCAGCAGCCCGACTAGCGTGGCCGGGGAGCTGTTTTTT. Protein: CASSPTSVAGELFF. This sequence joins TRBV14 and TRBJ2-2; TRBD2 agrees at 8 bases. The germline V gene has CDR1 SGHDN and CDR2 FVKESK. CDR3 length equals 14 residues. V was pared by 4 bases and J by 6 bases, with 4 bases of the junction left unmatched.

This clonotype was seen repeatedly, ten times or more. The chain links TRBV12-3 or TRBV12-4 to TRBJ2-6; D not resolved. V lost 10 bases and J 4 bases, leaving 11 bases between the germline ends. The CDR3 is made up of 13 amino acids. CDR3 in amino acids: CANKQTGANVLTF. DNA of the CDR3: TGTGCCAACAAACAGACCGGGGCCAACGTCCTGACTTTC.

This clonotype occurred many times. V gene TRBV4-1 combines with J gene TRBJ2-7; D may match TRBD1 or TRBD2 (6 bases each). This CDR3 has 14 amino acids. Trimming removed 3 bases from V and 3 bases from J, with 12 bases in between. Germline assignment: CDR1 MGHRA and CDR2 YSYEKL. In DNA form, the CDR3 reads TGCGCCAGCAGCCAGAGGAGGGGGGACTACGAGCAGTACTTC. The encoded protein is CASSQRRGDYEQYF.

This clonotype was observed a few times. V and J are TRBV10-2 and TRBJ2-7; D is undetermined. Germline V gene data show CDR1 as WSHSY and CDR2 as SAAADI. Deletions cut 6 bases from V and 0 bases from J, with 9 bases between. This CDR3 region has 13 residues. The CDR3 nucleotides are TGCGCCAGCAGGCAGACTGTCTCCTACGAGCAGTACTTC. It is translated as CASRQTVSYEQYF.

Of note for this clonotype: Since a much larger clone is just one base distant, this may be a read error. The chain links TRBV7-8 to TRBJ2-7; no reliable D call. Per the germline V gene, CDR1 is SGHVS and CDR2 is FQNEAQ. V shed 3 bases and J shed 3 bases, with 3 bases lying between them. The CDR3 is 11 residues long. The CDR3, as DNA: TGTGCCAGCAGCTTGTGCTACGAGCAGTACTTC. Translating it yields CASSLCYEQYF.

This clonotype showed up many times. V usage is TRBV4-2 and J usage is TRBJ1-5; D unclear. The CDR3 runs 15 residues. Germline lookup yields CDR1 LGHNA and CDR2 YNFKEQ. V lost 0 bases and J 5 bases, leaving 11 bases between the germline ends. The CDR3 DNA sequence: TGTGCCAGCAGCCAAGAAGCAGTAGGGTATCAGCCCCAGCATTTT. It yields the protein CASSQEAVGYQPQHF.

This clonotype was recorded a few times. V is TRBV7-9 and J is TRBJ2-1; 8 bases fit TRBD1. The V segment lost 5 bases and the J segment 9 bases; nucleotides outside the gene matches: 15. The CDR3 extends over 16 amino acids. Germline V gene data show CDR1 as SEHNR and CDR2 as FQNEAQ (reference sequence). The CDR3 DNA follows: TGTGCCAGCAGCCCCGACAGGGGCCCAATAGTGAGTGAGCAGTTCTTC. Protein product: CASSPDRGPIVSEQFF.

This clonotype was detected a few times. The J gene is TRBJ2-2, the V gene TRBV12-3 or TRBV12-4; TRBD1 is a possible D gene (6 bases). The V end lost 5 bases, the J end lost 1 base, and 11 bases lay between the germline ends. The length of the CDR3 is 15 residues. The DNA for the CDR3 is TGTGCCAGCAGTGGGACACCTCAGAACACCGGGGAGCTGTTTTTT. This gives the protein CASSGTPQNTGELFF.

By its share, this clonotype is medium-sized (0.01 to 0.1%). J is TRBJ1-6 and V is TRBV14; 7 bases are shared with TRBD1. The junction had 3 bases not matched to a gene; V was cut back by 0 bases and J by 4 bases. Germline loops: CDR1 SGHDN, CDR2 FVKESK. This CDR3 has 16 residues. CDR3 sequence (DNA): TGTGCCAGCAGCCAAGATTGGACAGGTTATAATTCACCCCTCCACTTT. Its translation: CASSQDWTGYNSPLHF.

In this sample, this clonotype turned up many times. The chain has TRBV5-1 and TRBJ2-4; no reliable D call. V dropped 0 bases and J dropped 0 bases, with 4 bases sitting between them. The CDR3 loop spans 14 amino acids. Germline V gives CDR1 SGHRS, CDR2 YFSETQ. CDR3 bases: TGCGCCAGCAGCTTGGGTGTAGCCAAAAACATTCAGTACTTC. Translated: CASSLGVAKNIQYF.

A word on this clonotype: A much bigger clone sits one base away, suggesting this may be a read error. The chain recombines TRBV27 with TRBJ1-5; TRBD1 is a possible D gene (6 bases). Germline-derived CDR1 and CDR2 are MNHEY and SMNVEV (reference sequence). Between the trimmed V and J ends, which lost 4 bases and 3 bases, there was a span of 13 bases. The CDR3 length is 15 residues. The CDR3 here is CASSSYRDPNQPQHF. The CDR3 region has the DNA TGTGCCAGCAGTTCCTACAGGGACCCCAATCAGCCCCAGCATTTT.

This clonotype was detected many times. V and J are TRBV28 and TRBJ2-4, with a possible D match to TRBD1 (5 bases). The germline V gene encodes CDR1 MDHEN and CDR2 SYDVKM. The CDR3 runs 13 residues. V was cut by 3 bases and J by 6 bases, with 9 bases left in between. CDR3 protein: CASSFGAGNIQYF. For the CDR3, the DNA is TGTGCCAGCAGTTTTGGGGCTGGAAACATTCAGTACTTC.

This clonotype was detected ten times or more. This chain links TRBV29-1 with TRBJ2-6; the D is unclear. CDR3 size: 16 residues. Germline V lookup: CDR1 SQVTM, CDR2 ANQGSEA. V was cut by 4 bases and J by 0 bases, with 13 bases left in between. The CDR3 is CSVVSRMSSGANVLTF. The CDR3 nucleotides are TGCAGCGTTGTGAGCAGAATGTCCTCTGGGGCCAACGTCCTGACTTTC.

Ten or more counts support this clonotype. The chain combines TRBV18 with TRBJ2-2; D is uncertain. V was clipped by 0 bases and J by 5 bases, with 10 bases between them. This CDR3 comprises 15 residues. Germline CDR1 and CDR2: KGHSH and LQKENI. CDR3 region: CASSPPAGATGELFF. Written as DNA, the CDR3 is TGTGCCAGCTCACCACCAGCAGGAGCGACCGGGGAGCTGTTTTTT. The entire variable domain, with the rest obtained from reference TRBV18 and TRBJ2-2, is as follows: NAGVMQNPRHLVRRRGQEARLRCSPMKGHSHVYWYRQLPEEGLKFMVYLQKENIIDESGMPKERFSAEFPKEGPSILRIQQVVRGDSAAYFCASSPPAGATGELFFGEGSRLTVL.

This clonotype was recorded many times. The chain employs TRBV5-8 and TRBJ1-6; D may be TRBD1 (5 bases). Trimming took 4 bases from V and 0 from J, leaving 8 bases between them. The CDR3 consists of 15 residues. Germline V gene sequence: CDR1 SGHTS, CDR2 YDEGEE. As DNA, the CDR3 is TGTGCCAGCAGCCAAGACAGCTCCTATAATTCACCCCTCCACTTT. Translation: CASSQDSSYNSPLHF. The full variable domain, rest sourced from reference TRBV5-8 and TRBJ1-6, is EAGVTQSPTHLIKTRGQQATLRCSPISGHTSVYWYQQALGLGLQFLLWYDEGEERNRGNFPPRFSGRQFPNYSSELNVNALELEDSALYLCASSQDSSYNSPLHFGNGTRLTVT.

The table lists this clonotype with many counts. The rearrangement uses TRBV12-3 or TRBV12-4 and TRBJ1-2; 8 bases agree with TRBD1. The J segment lost 6 bases and the V segment lost 6 bases, leaving 9 bases of the junction unmatched. This CDR3 is built from 14 residues. The CDR3 sequence: CASRPGTGGHGYTF. The CDR3, as DNA: TGTGCCAGCAGACCCGGTACAGGGGGTCATGGCTACACCTTC.

This clonotype was counted ten times or more. The chain links TRBV12-3 or TRBV12-4 to TRBJ1-5; no firm D call. This CDR3 has 16 amino acids. With 0 bases removed from V and 0 bases from J, the gap between germline ends came to 9 bases. DNA for the CDR3: TGTGCCAGCAGTTTAGCGGATTCGGGTAGCAATCAGCCCCAGCATTTT. Protein: CASSLADSGSNQPQHF.

This clonotype was counted many times. This chain connects TRBV7-3 to TRBJ1-6; D gene uncertain. Trimming removed 3 bases from V and 4 bases from J, with 4 bases in between. The CDR3 spans 13 residues. The germline V gene has CDR1 SGHTA and CDR2 FQGTGA. The CDR3 DNA reads as TGTGCCAGCAGCTTGGAGTATAATTCACCCCTCCACTTT. It is translated as CASSLEYNSPLHF.

This clonotype has ten or more counts. The chain uses TRBV5-5 and TRBJ1-4; D is unresolved. The CDR3 is 15 residues long. Germline V CDR1 and CDR2: SGHKS, YYEKEE (reference sequence). Trimming took 0 bases from V and 7 from J, leaving 13 bases between them. The CDR3, as DNA: TGTGCCAGCAGCTTGGTAACGGAGAGTAGTGAAAAACTGTTTTTT. Its translation is CASSLVTESSEKLFF.

The chain links TRBV6-4 to TRBJ2-2, with D perhaps matching TRBD2 (6 bases). Germline V gene lookup returns CDR1 MRHNA and CDR2 SNTAGT. The CDR3 totals 16 residues. The V end lost 0 bases, the J end lost 4 bases, and 12 bases lay between the germline ends. The CDR3 here is CASSDSEGSGTGELFF. CDR3 coding DNA: TGTGCCAGCAGTGACTCGGAGGGGTCGGGCACCGGGGAGCTGTTTTTT.